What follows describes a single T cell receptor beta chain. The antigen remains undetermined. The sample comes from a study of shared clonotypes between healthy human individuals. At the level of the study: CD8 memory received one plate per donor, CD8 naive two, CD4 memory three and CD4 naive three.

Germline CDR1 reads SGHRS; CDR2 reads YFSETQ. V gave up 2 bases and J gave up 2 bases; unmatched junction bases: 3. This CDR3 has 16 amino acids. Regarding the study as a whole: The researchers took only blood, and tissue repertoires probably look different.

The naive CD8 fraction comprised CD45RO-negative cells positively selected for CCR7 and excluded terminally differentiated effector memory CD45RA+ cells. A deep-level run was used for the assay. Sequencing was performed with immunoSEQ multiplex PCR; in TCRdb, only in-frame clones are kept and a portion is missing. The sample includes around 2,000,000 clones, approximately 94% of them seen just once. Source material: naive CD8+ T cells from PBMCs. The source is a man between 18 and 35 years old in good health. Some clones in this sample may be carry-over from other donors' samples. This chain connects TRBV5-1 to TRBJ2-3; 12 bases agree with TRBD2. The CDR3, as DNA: TGCGCCAGCAGCTTTGGACTAGCGGGGCCCACAGATACGCAGTATTTT. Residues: CASSFGLAGPTDTQYF.